One T cell receptor (beta chain) is described in this entry. Its specificity is unknown. The data derive from a study of shared clonotypes between healthy human individuals. Study-level points and caveats: Investigators collected only blood, and repertoires in tissues likely differ. Since donors were few, the genetic and exposure-history diversity represented was limited.

Genomic DNA for unsorted samples, which was extracted with the QIAamp DNA Blood Mini kit, came from some 84 million PBMCs. With V trimmed by 1 base and J by 0 bases, 7 bases remained unmatched. CDR3 length: 17 amino acids. The germline gives CDR1 LGHNA, CDR2 YSLEER. Per the original methods: Sequence data from immunoSEQ were junction-only and lacked quality scores; consequently, filtering differed. Produced via immunoSEQ multiplex PCR; TCRdb's table is partial and in-frame only. The D gene and trimming were derived from the DNA, and the V and J assignments and clone size from that table. This sample yields fewer than 650,000 clones, of which roughly four fifths are seen a single time; around 13% belongs to the top ten.

The J gene is TRBJ2-3, the V gene TRBV4-3; 7 bases match TRBD2. The sequence derives from a woman aged 40 to 55 in good health. Some clones in this sample may be carry-over from other donors' samples. The sequencing input was PBMCs. This CDR3 reads CASSQGPGGRSTDTQYF. The CDR3 DNA is TGCGCCAGCAGCCAAGGACCGGGCGGGAGAAGCACAGATACGCAGTATTTT.